These T cell receptor beta chains were read from a single sample in a study of T cell responses to AZD1222 COVID-19 vaccine. Clones were sequenced by immunoSEQ multiplex PCR, and TCRdb holds only the in-frame ones, with some missing. The repertoire has 110,000 to 150,000 clones, more than 85% of them found once; the top ten carry roughly 5%. Sequencing used peripheral blood, obtained on day 0 of AZD1222 vaccination. These receptor sequences come from an adult in good health. Each CDR3 is given with its conserved first and last residue. D genes are given only for firm matches. Not all rows give a size; the values are once, few, many and, for expanded clones, a class.

clone_size | j_call | d_call | v_call | cdr3_aa | cdr3_nt
- | TRBJ1-1 | TRBD1 | TRBV5-1 | CASSLRGQGVEAFF | TGCGCCAGCAGCTTACGAGGACAGGGGGTTGAAGCTTTCTTT
- | TRBJ1-2 | TRBD1 | TRBV5-1 | CASSDGQGSGYTF | TGCGCCAGCAGCGATGGACAGGGAAGCGGCTACACCTTC
- | TRBJ2-7 | TRBD1 | TRBV11-3 | CASSLRGPHEQYF | TGTGCCAGCAGCTTAAGGGGGCCGCACGAGCAGTACTTC
- | TRBJ2-1 | - | TRBV19 | CASSIWNNEQFF | TGTGCCAGTAGTATTTGGAACAATGAGCAGTTCTTC
- | TRBJ2-2 | - | TRBV11-2 | CASSLIRGDTGELFF | TGTGCCAGCAGCTTAATCCGTGGGGACACCGGGGAGCTGTTTTTT
- | TRBJ1-5 | - | TRBV4-1 | CASSQELNQPQHF | TGCGCCAGCAGCCAAGAGCTCAATCAGCCCCAGCATTTT
- | TRBJ2-7 | TRBD1 | TRBV5-1 | CASSLGRQGYEQYF | TGCGCCAGCAGCTTGGGTCGACAGGGGTACGAGCAGTACTTC
- | TRBJ2-5 | - | TRBV24-1 | CATSDLRGIQETQYF | TGTGCCACCAGTGATTTGAGGGGGATCCAAGAGACCCAGTACTTC
- | TRBJ2-2 | - | TRBV7-2 | CASSLSVELLYTGELFF | TGTGCCAGCAGCTTATCTGTTGAACTCCTTTACACCGGGGAGCTGTTTTTT
- | TRBJ1-1 | - | TRBV3-1/TRBV3-2 | CASSPRERGGTEAFF | TGTGCCAGCAGCCCAAGGGAGAGGGGAGGCACTGAAGCTTTCTTT
- | TRBJ2-6 | - | TRBV11-2 | CASSFGEWSSGANVLTF | TGTGCCAGCAGCTTCGGGGAATGGAGCTCTGGGGCCAACGTCCTGACTTTC
- | TRBJ1-1 | - | TRBV7-9 | CASSADPEGTEAFF | TGTGCCAGCAGCGCGGACCCCGAAGGCACTGAAGCTTTCTTC
- | TRBJ1-6 | - | TRBV27 | CASSMRNSPLHF | TGTGCCAGCAGTATGCGTAATTCACCCCTCCACTTT
- | TRBJ1-3 | - | TRBV3-1/TRBV3-2 | CASSQDQGNTIYF | TGTGCCAGCAGCCAGGATCAGGGAAACACCATATATTTT
- | TRBJ2-3 | - | TRBV7-3 | CASSLTGRPHADTQYF | TGTGCCAGCAGCTTAACGGGGCGGCCTCACGCAGATACGCAGTATTTT
- | TRBJ2-1 | - | TRBV7-9 | CASSLNPGRGNEQFF | TGTGCCAGCAGCTTAAACCCCGGGCGTGGTAATGAGCAGTTCTTC
- | TRBJ1-1 | TRBD1 | TRBV19 | CARKRSGQSSKGYRSEAFF | TGTGCCCGTAAAAGATCGGGACAGTCATCGAAAGGGTATCGGTCGGAAGCTTTCTTT
- | TRBJ2-1 | - | TRBV14 | CASSQVPGSSYNEQFF | TGTGCCAGCAGCCAGGTTCCAGGAAGCTCCTACAATGAGCAGTTCTTC
- | TRBJ2-7 | - | TRBV9 | CASSVGQSYEQYF | TGTGCCAGCAGCGTAGGGCAGTCCTACGAGCAGTACTTC
once | TRBJ2-7 | TRBD1 | TRBV4-2 | CASSPGTGRSYEQYF | TGTGCCAGCAGCCCCGGGACAGGACGCTCCTACGAGCAGTACTTC
- | TRBJ1-3 | TRBD1 | TRBV5-1 | CASSQDRGVGNTIYF | TGCGCCAGCAGCCAGGACAGGGGAGTAGGAAACACCATATATTTT
- | TRBJ2-1 | TRBD2 | TRBV7-9 | CASSWSGRTQNEQFF | TGTGCCAGCAGCTGGAGCGGGAGGACGCAGAATGAGCAGTTCTTC
- | TRBJ1-2 | - | TRBV30 | CAWSKRVNYGYTF | TGTGCCTGGAGTAAAAGAGTTAACTATGGCTACACCTTC
- | TRBJ2-7 | - | TRBV19 | CASTPTGSSYEQYF | TGTGCCAGTACCCCCACAGGGTCCTCCTACGAGCAGTACTTC
- | TRBJ1-5 | - | TRBV20-1 | CSASPTELGPQHF | TGCAGTGCTAGTCCGACGGAACTTGGGCCCCAGCATTTT
- | TRBJ2-5 | TRBD2 | TRBV5-4 | CASSLDPSGQETQYF | TGTGCCAGCAGCTTGGATCCTAGCGGTCAAGAGACCCAGTACTTC
- | TRBJ2-5 | - | TRBV3-1/TRBV3-2 | CASSQLSAETQYF | TGTGCCAGCAGCCAACTCAGCGCGGAGACCCAGTACTTC